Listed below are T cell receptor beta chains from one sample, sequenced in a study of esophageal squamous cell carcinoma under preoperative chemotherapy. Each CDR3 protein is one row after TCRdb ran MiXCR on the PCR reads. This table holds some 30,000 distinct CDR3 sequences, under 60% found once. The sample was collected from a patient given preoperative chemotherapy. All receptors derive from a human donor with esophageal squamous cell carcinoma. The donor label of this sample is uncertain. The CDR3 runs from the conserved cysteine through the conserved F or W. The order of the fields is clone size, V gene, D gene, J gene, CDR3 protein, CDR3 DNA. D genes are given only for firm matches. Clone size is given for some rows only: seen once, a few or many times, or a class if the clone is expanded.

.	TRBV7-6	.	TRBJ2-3	CASSPYSVSATDTQYF	TGTGCCAGCAGCCCCTATAGCGTCTCTGCCACAGATACTCAGTACTTT
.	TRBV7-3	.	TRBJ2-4	CASTGLGTKNTQYF	TGTGCCAGCACGGGGTTAGGTACCAAAAATACTCAGTACTTC
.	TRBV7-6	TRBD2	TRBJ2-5	CASRAGGDKDTQYF	TGTGCCAGCCGCGCGGGGGGGGACAAAGATACCCAGTACTTC
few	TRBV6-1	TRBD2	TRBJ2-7	CASSTTSGSWEQYF	TGTGCCAGCAGCACGACTAGCGGGAGCTGGGAGCAGTACTTC
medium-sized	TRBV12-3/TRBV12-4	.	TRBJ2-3	CASSLAEMYTQYF	TGTGCCAGCAGTTTAGCCGAGATGTATACGCAGTATTTT
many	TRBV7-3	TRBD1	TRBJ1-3	CASSSTGALGNTIYF	TGTGCCAGCAGCTCGACAGGGGCTCTCGGAAACACCATATATTTT
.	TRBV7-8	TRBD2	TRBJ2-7	CASAGKRGRNQDTQYF	TGTGCCAGCGCGGGGAAGCGGGGCCGTAACCAAGATACGCAGTACTTC
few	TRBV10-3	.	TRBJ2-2	CAIRRGGRAGELFF	TGTGCCATCAGGCGAGGGGGTAGAGCCGGGGAGCTGTTTTTT
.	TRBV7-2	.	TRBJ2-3	CAGSYVRRARDTQYF	TGTGCCGGGAGCTACGTGCGGCGGGCCAGAGATACGCAGTATTTT
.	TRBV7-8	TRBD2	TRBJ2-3	CASGGLAGRAGDTQYF	TGTGCCAGCGGGGGCCTAGCGGGGCGGGCCGGTGATACGCAGTATTTC
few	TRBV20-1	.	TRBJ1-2	CSAREAGGYGYTF	TGCAGTGCTAGAGAGGCGGGAGGCTATGGCTACACCTTC
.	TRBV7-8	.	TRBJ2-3	CASQGGSTGAQYF	TGTGCCAGCCAGGGGGGGAGCACCGGGGCGCAGTATTTT
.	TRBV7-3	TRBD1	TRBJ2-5	CASSLSGGSETQYF	TGTGCCAGCAGCTTATCAGGGGGCTCAGAGACCCAGTACTTC
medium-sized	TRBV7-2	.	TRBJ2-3	CASSLNGQGTDTQYF	TGTGCCAGCAGCTTAAACGGTCAGGGCACAGATACGCAGTATTTT
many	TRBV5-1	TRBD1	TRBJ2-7	CASSFGQAYEQYF	TGCGCCAGCAGCTTCGGACAGGCTTACGAGCAGTACTTC
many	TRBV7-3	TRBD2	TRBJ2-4	CASSLGLAGDYIQYF	TGTGCCAGCAGCTTAGGGCTAGCGGGGGACTACATTCAGTACTTC
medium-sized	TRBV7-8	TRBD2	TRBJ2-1	CASSSLAGRVENEQFF	TGTGCCAGCAGCTCATTAGCGGGGAGGGTCGAGAATGAGCAGTTCTTC
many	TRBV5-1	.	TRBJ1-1	CASSPPGQQNTEAFF	TGCGCCAGCAGCCCACCGGGACAACAGAACACTGAAGCTTTCTTT
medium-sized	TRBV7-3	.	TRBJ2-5	CASSPHGGERAQYF	TGTGCCAGCAGCCCCCATGGAGGGGAGAGGGCCCAGTACTTC
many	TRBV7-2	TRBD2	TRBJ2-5	CASSLDSGAYNEQYF	TGTGCCAGCAGCTTAGATAGCGGGGCCTACAATGAGCAGTACTTC
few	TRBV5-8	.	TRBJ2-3	CASSSGLSKRDTQYF	TGTGCCAGCAGCTCGGGACTCTCTAAGAGGGATACGCAGTATTTT
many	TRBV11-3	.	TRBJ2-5	CASSLGDGGGTQYF	TGTGCCAGCAGCTTAGGGGACGGTGGGGGGACCCAGTACTTC
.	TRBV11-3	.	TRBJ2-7	CVSSASGVRAKNMQYF	TGTGTGAGCAGCGCCTCGGGGGTGCGTGCCAAAAATATGCAGTACTTC
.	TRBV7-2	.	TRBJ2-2	CASSLGAGAVKSGALFF	TGTGCCAGCAGCTTGGGGGCCGGGGCCGTGAAATCCGGGGCGCTGTTTTTT
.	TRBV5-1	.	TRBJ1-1	CASSPDPVNTEAFF	TGCGCCAGCAGCCCGGACCCCGTGAACACTGAAGCTTTCTTT
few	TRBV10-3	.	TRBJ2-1	CAISDGAGSYNEQFF	TGTGCCATCAGTGATGGGGCAGGCTCCTACAATGAGCAGTTCTTC
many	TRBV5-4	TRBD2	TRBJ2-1	CASSLGTSGGGYNEQFF	TGTGCCAGCAGCCTCGGGACTAGCGGGGGGGGCTACAATGAGCAGTTCTTC
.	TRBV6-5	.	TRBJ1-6	CASSYYNSPLHF	TGTGCCAGCAGTTACTACAATTCACCCCTCCACTTT
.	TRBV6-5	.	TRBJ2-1	CASIWTTNEQFF	TGTGCCAGCATTTGGACCACCAATGAGCAGTTCTTC
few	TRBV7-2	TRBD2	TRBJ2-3	CASRPLAGRGDTDTQYF	TGTGCCAGCAGACCACTAGCGGGGCGGGGGGATACAGATACGCAGTATTTC
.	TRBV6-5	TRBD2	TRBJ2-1	CASSFSLAGYEQFF	TGTGCCAGCAGTTTCTCACTAGCGGGATACGAGCAGTTCTTC
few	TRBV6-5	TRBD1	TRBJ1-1	CASSYMTRGRTEAFF	TGTGCCAGCAGTTACATGACCAGGGGGCGAACTGAAGCTTTCTTT